The 15 T cell receptor beta chains given below trace back to one sample, sequenced in a study of regulatory T cells in long-lasting Graves disease. Both iRepertoire HTBI primers and Arm-PCR of CDR3 regions were used to build the TCR beta libraries. TCRdb processed the multiplex PCR reads anew with MiXCR; each CDR3 protein has one entry. The repertoire has 350,000 to 450,000 distinct CDR3 sequences, around 11% of them found once; the top ten carry approximately 19%. Time point indicated: newly diagnosed GD, antithyroid drugs for less than 3 months. Researchers made the TCR library from RNA that was extracted from PBMCs. Another study also made use of these data, one on T cells in Graves' hyperthyroidism and ophthalmopathy.

The material was peripheral blood mononuclear cells (PBMCs), obtained at new diagnosis, from a patient treated with antithyroid drugs. Every receptor here comes from a woman between 18 and 29 years old with Graves disease.

The rearrangement uses TRBV12-3 or TRBV12-4 and TRBJ1-4; maybe TRBD1 (5 bases). This CDR3 spans 11 amino acids. Deletions cut 8 bases from V and 9 bases from J, with 10 bases between. CDR3 DNA: TGTGCCAGCGGGGCCACTCAAAAACTGTTTTTT. Amino acids: CASGATQKLFF.

The V gene is TRBV4-1, the J gene TRBJ2-1; possible D gene TRBD2, 5 bases. The V end lost 1 base, the J end lost 3 bases, and 10 bases lay between the germline ends. Germline CDR1 is MGHRA and CDR2 is YSYEKL. The CDR3 has 15 residues. In DNA form, the CDR3 reads TGCGCCAGCAGCCAAGGACCAAGCGGCTACAATGAGCAGTTCTTC. Translating it yields CASSQGPSGYNEQFF.

The sample holds a few counts of this clonotype. The chain couples TRBV5-4 to TRBJ2-4; D is possibly TRBD2 (6 bases). The CDR3 covers 15 residues. The V end was cut by 4 bases, the J end by 6 bases, with 17 bases between. The V gene's germline CDR1 is SGHNT and CDR2 YYREEE (reference sequence). CDR3 in amino acids: CASSLITSRGNIQYF. CDR3 nucleotide sequence: TGTGCCAGCAGCCTGATAACTAGCCGTGGAAACATTCAGTACTTC.

This clonotype was counted ten times or more. The chain combines TRBV7-2 with TRBJ1-1; no definite D call. Trimming cost V 1 base and J 0 bases, with 9 bases left between them. The V gene's germline CDR1 is SGHTA and CDR2 FQGNSA. The CDR3 covers 15 residues. CDR3 amino acids: CASSLVPSMNTEAFF. The CDR3 DNA follows: TGTGCCAGCAGCTTAGTTCCCTCAATGAACACTGAAGCTTTCTTT.

This clonotype has a handful of counts. The chain combines TRBV29-1 with TRBJ1-4, with 8 bases lining up with TRBD1. The CDR3 loop spans 14 amino acids. Germline trimming cut 0 bases from V and 7 bases from J; bases unmatched to any gene: 4. Looked up from germline, CDR1 is SQVTM and CDR2 is ANQGSEA. The CDR3 protein is CSVEEQGAGEKLFF. For the CDR3, the DNA is TGCAGCGTTGAAGAGCAGGGGGCGGGTGAAAAACTGTTTTTT.

The gene calls are TRBV20-1 and TRBJ2-5, with 13 positions matching TRBD2. V dropped 0 bases and J dropped 2; count of bases not matched to a gene: 9. This CDR3 has 18 residues. From germline, CDR1 is DFQATT and CDR2 SNEGSKA (reference sequence). The CDR3 nucleotides are TGCAGTGCTAGAGAGCTAACGACTAGCGGGGGGCTTCAAGAGACCCAGTACTTC. As protein: CSARELTTSGGLQETQYF.

This clonotype has only a few counts. Here the CDR3 omits its conserved ending phenylalanine or tryptophan, so a read error is the likely source. The CDR3 loop is CASSFGQVTRWTLHS. The CDR3 nucleotides read TGTGCCAGCAGCTTCGGTCAGGTGACCCGGTGGACCCTCCACTCT. The chain couples TRBV7-2 to TRBJ1-6; no definite D call. V was shortened by 3 bases and J by 14 bases, with 20 bases between the two germline ends. CDR1 and CDR2 from the germline V gene are SGHTA and FQGNSA. This CDR3 spans 15 amino acids.

Note on this clonotype: With a far larger clone one base away, a read error is the likely cause. The chain joins TRBV7-2 to TRBJ2-5; 10 nucleotides align to TRBD2. The J call is doubtful: the DNA matches TRBJ2-7 better. This CDR3 has 15 residues. The germline CDR1 and CDR2 sequences are SGHTA and FQGNSA. This CDR3 is CASSSASGLAFEQYF. The CDR3 DNA reads as TGTGCCAGCAGCTCAGCGTCGGGACTAGCGTTCGAGCAGTACTTC.

V and J are TRBV7-2 and TRBJ2-7; no firm D call. Between the trimmed V and J ends, which lost 7 bases and 6 bases, there was a span of 10 bases. This CDR3 is built from 11 residues. Germline loops: CDR1 SGHTA, CDR2 FQGNSA. This CDR3 reads CASMKGLEQYF. The CDR3 nucleotides are TGTGCCAGCATGAAGGGCCTCGAGCAGTACTTC.

This clonotype was observed a handful of times. This sequence joins TRBV7-9 and TRBJ1-2; D gene uncertain. V lost 3 bases and J lost 8, with 7 bases in between. Germline CDR1 SEHNR, CDR2 FQNEAQ (reference sequence). The CDR3 contains 11 residues. The CDR3 DNA follows: TGTGCCAGCAGCTTCGGCTGGGGCTACACCTTC. Protein: CASSFGWGYTF.

Notes on this clonotype: A much larger clonotype is one base distant, so this may be a read error. The chain uses TRBV11-1 and TRBJ1-1, with D possibly TRBD1 on 6 matching bases. Germline V lookup: CDR1 SGHAT, CDR2 FQDESV (reference sequence). Trimming cost V 2 bases and J 11 bases, with 18 bases left between them. The CDR3 extends over 14 amino acids. The CDR3 here is CASSLRAGVESAFF. The CDR3 DNA reads as TGTGCCAGCAGCTTAAGGGCAGGGGTAGAGTCGGCTTTCTTT.

Of note for this clonotype: Possible read error: a much larger clone is one base away. The V and J genes are TRBV10-2 and TRBJ2-3; D unresolved. Germline values: CDR1 WSHSY, CDR2 SAAADI. The CDR3 totals 11 residues. CDR3 in amino acids: CASSESDTRYF. In nucleotides, the CDR3 is TGCGCCAGCAGTGAGTCGGATACGCGGTATTTT.

The chain recombines TRBV4-3 with TRBJ1-1; 7 bases are shared with TRBD1. Germline lookup yields CDR1 LGHNA and CDR2 YSLEER. This CDR3 comprises 13 residues. The J segment lost 11 bases and the V segment lost 0 bases, leaving 6 bases of the junction unmatched. This chain's CDR3 is CASSQDTGVGAFF. In DNA form, the CDR3 reads TGCGCCAGCAGCCAAGATACAGGGGTAGGGGCTTTCTTT.

This clonotype has a count of ten or more. This sequence joins TRBV11-2 and TRBJ2-1; D possibly corresponds to TRBD2 (6 bases). Trimming shortened V by 1 base and J by 4 bases, and 17 bases separated the two germline ends. CDR3 length: 17 residues. The germline CDR1 and CDR2 sequences are SGHAT and FQNNGV. CDR3 in amino acids: CASSLGFRSGGYNEQFF. CDR3 DNA sequence: TGTGCCAGCAGCTTAGGTTTTCGTAGCGGAGGTTACAATGAGCAGTTCTTC. The entire variable domain, with the rest obtained from reference TRBV11-2 and TRBJ2-1, is as follows: EAGVAQSPRYKIIEKRQSVAFWCNPISGHATLYWYQQILGQGPKLLIQFQNNGVVDDSQLPKDRFSAERLKGVDSTLKIQPAKLEDSAVYLCASSLGFRSGGYNEQFFGPGTRLTVL.

This clonotype was recorded many times. This chain uses TRBV7-3 with TRBJ2-7; D gene uncertain. The CDR3 consists of 12 residues. The V end was cut by 4 bases, the J end by 3 bases, with 7 bases between. The germline gives CDR1 SGHTA, CDR2 FQGTGA. CDR3 bases: TGTGCCAGCAGCTCCAAGTACTACGAGCAGTACTTC. This codes for CASSSKYYEQYF.